The clone carrying this T cell receptor (beta chain) was observed a few times. What it recognizes is unknown. This entry belongs to a study of T-cell memory formation after mild COVID-19. On the study more broadly: Largely donor-specific sequence clusters came from a couple of donors.

Overall study findings and caveats: Contracting CD4+ clones were located mainly in CM and EM, and CD8+ clones in EMRA.

Using its own MiXCR run on the 5' RACE reads, TCRdb lists one record per CDR3 protein. The data hold 350,000 to 550,000 distinct CDR3 sequences, with over 15% observed a single time. CDR1 MNHEY and CDR2 SVGAGI come from the germline V gene. This CDR3 comprises 15 residues. V dropped 2 bases and J dropped 0 bases, with 10 bases sitting between them. The TCR originated in a man aged 18 to 30 who had mild COVID-19 (a few samples of this study predate the infection). Cell type and time point are not known. Sequences were obtained from PBMCs or a T cell subset sorted from them (not recorded which). The chain couples TRBV6-5 to TRBJ2-5; no clear D gene. In DNA, the CDR3 is TGTGCCAGCAGTTACGGCCCCCCTTACCAAGAGACCCAGTACTTC. This sequence encodes CASSYGPPYQETQYF.